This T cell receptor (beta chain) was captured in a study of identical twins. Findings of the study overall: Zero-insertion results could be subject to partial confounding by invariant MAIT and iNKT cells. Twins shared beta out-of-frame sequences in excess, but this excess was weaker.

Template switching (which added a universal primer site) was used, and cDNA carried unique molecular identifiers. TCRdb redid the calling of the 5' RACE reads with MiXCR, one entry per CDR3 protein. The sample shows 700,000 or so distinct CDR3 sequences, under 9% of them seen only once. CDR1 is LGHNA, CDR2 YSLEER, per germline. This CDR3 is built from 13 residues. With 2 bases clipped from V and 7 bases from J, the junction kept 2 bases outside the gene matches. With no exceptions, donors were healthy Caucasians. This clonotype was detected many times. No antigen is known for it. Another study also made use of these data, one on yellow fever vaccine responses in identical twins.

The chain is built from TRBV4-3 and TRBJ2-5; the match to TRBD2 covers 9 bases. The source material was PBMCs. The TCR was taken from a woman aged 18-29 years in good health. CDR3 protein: CASSQLTSGTQYF. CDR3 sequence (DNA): TGCGCCAGCAGCCAATTGACTAGCGGGACCCAGTACTTC.